Following are 24 T cell receptor beta chains from one sample sequenced in a study of OX40 agonist ivuxolimab in advanced cancers. The protocol was immunoSEQ multiplex PCR, while the TCRdb copy is restricted to in-frame clones and leaves out a portion. The sample holds around 70,000 clones; approximately 86% are singletons and the top ten take 2.5% to 3%. The sequencing used CD4+ or CD8+ T cells sorted from blood, collected in a trial of the OX40 agonist ivuxolimab. The receptor set was obtained from an adult with an advanced solid tumor such as melanoma, head and neck, liver or kidney cancer.

V gene TRBV2 combines with J gene TRBJ1-1; no definite D call. The length of the CDR3 is 16 residues. Germline V CDR1 and CDR2: SNHLY, FYNNEI. V was pared by 8 bases and J by 0 bases, with 19 bases between. For the CDR3, the DNA is TGTGCCAGCGGCCTCTCAGAGACTTATATGAACACTGAAGCTTTCTTT. Translated, it gives CASGLSETYMNTEAFF.

This chain connects TRBV5-6 to TRBJ1-5; maybe TRBD1 (5 bases). The CDR3 runs to 13 residues. V lost 4 bases and J lost 5, with 10 bases in between. Germline-derived CDR1 and CDR2 are SGHDT and YYEEEE. CDR3 loop: CASSADTDQPQHF. In DNA form, the CDR3 reads TGTGCCAGCAGCGCGGACACAGATCAGCCCCAGCATTTT.

This clone was seen once. This chain's CDR3 is CASSLLTGGTEAFF. The CDR3 DNA is TGTGCCAGCAGCTTGTTAACGGGGGGGACTGAAGCTTTCTTT. The rearrangement uses TRBV5-5 and TRBJ1-1; a weak D match, TRBD1 (5 bases). The germline V and J ends were trimmed by 1 base and 5 bases, with 12 bases remaining between them. The CDR3 has 14 amino acids. Germline values: CDR1 SGHKS, CDR2 YYEKEE (reference sequence).

The rearrangement links TRBV19 to TRBJ2-1, with D unresolved. This CDR3 comprises 16 residues. V was pared by 1 base and J by 0 bases, with 10 bases between. Per germline, CDR1 LNHDA and CDR2 SQIVND (reference sequence). CDR3 protein: CASSIVGPISYNEQFF. The CDR3 DNA reads as TGTGCCAGTAGTATAGTAGGACCGATCTCCTACAATGAGCAGTTCTTC.

J is TRBJ1-1 and V is TRBV6-6; 11 bases align to TRBD1. V gave up 5 bases and J gave up 1 base; unmatched junction bases: 3. The CDR3 loop spans 15 amino acids. The germline V gene has CDR1 MNHNY and CDR2 SVGAGI (reference sequence). The CDR3 is CASSRDRGANTEAFF. The CDR3 nucleotides are TGTGCCAGCAGTCGGGACAGGGGGGCGAACACTGAAGCTTTCTTT.

The chain recombines TRBV19 with TRBJ1-1, with D hard to call. Deletions cut 3 bases from V and 3 bases from J, with 11 bases between. The germline gives CDR1 LNHDA, CDR2 SQIVND (reference sequence). The CDR3 consists of 14 residues. CDR3 in DNA: TGTGCCAGTAGTATGGCCCGACGGGACACTGAAGCTTTCTTT. The encoded protein is CASSMARRDTEAFF.

The rearrangement joins TRBV19 to TRBJ2-3, with D possibly called TRBD1 or TRBD2 (5 bases each). Germline V CDR1 and CDR2: LNHDA, SQIVND (reference sequence). This CDR3 spans 14 amino acids. V gave up 6 bases and J gave up 3 bases, with 13 bases separating them. The CDR3 region is CASRERDGTDTQYF. CDR3 sequence (DNA): TGTGCCAGTAGAGAAAGGGACGGAACAGATACGCAGTATTTT.

The chain joins TRBV27 to TRBJ1-2; D remains unclear. V was clipped by 0 bases and J by 2 bases, with 7 bases between them. CDR1 and CDR2 (germline): MNHEY, SMNVEV (reference sequence). This CDR3 region has 14 residues. The CDR3 DNA reads as TGTGCCAGCAGTTTATCTCCCAGGAACTATGGCTACACCTTC. Translation: CASSLSPRNYGYTF.

The V and J genes are TRBV27 and TRBJ1-2, with 8 bases aligning to TRBD1. CDR1 and CDR2 from the germline V gene are MNHEY and SMNVEV (reference sequence). This CDR3 region has 13 residues. The trim removed 5 bases at V and 8 bases at J, leaving 7 bases unmatched. The CDR3 DNA follows: TGTGCCAGCAGTCGTGACAGGGGCGGCGGCTACACCTTC. Its translation is CASSRDRGGGYTF.

This sequence joins TRBV10-3 and TRBJ2-1; TRBD2 agrees at 14 bases. Germline-derived CDR1 and CDR2 are ENHRY and SYGVKD. Trimming took 6 bases from V and 5 from J; bases not matched to a gene: 9. The CDR3 runs 17 residues. This CDR3 is CAIRETGTSGRNNEQFF. The CDR3 DNA reads as TGTGCCATCAGGGAAACCGGGACTAGCGGGAGAAACAATGAGCAGTTCTTC.

J is TRBJ1-2 and V is TRBV7-2, with no clear D. Trimming pared 1 base from V and 5 bases from J, leaving 14 bases between. The CDR3 runs to 15 residues. Looked up from germline, CDR1 is SGHTA and CDR2 is FQGNSA. The CDR3 DNA follows: TGTGCCAGCAGCTTAGAGACCGGTCGAGGGTATGGCTACACCTTC. Its translation is CASSLETGRGYGYTF.

CDR3 loop: CASAPLQASTDTQYF. For the CDR3, the DNA is TGTGCCAGCGCTCCTCTACAGGCTAGCACAGATACGCAGTATTTT. This chain connects TRBV2 to TRBJ2-3, with D possibly TRBD1 on 5 matching bases. CDR3 size: 15 residues. The germline V gene encodes CDR1 SNHLY and CDR2 FYNNEI. V lost 8 bases and J lost 0, with 15 bases in between.

CDR3 nucleotides: TGTGCCAGCAGCCCCACAGGGGGCTATAACACCGGGGAGCTGTTTTTT. This encodes CASSPTGGYNTGELFF. The gene calls are TRBV7-3 and TRBJ2-2, with 9 positions matching TRBD1. With V trimmed by 5 bases and J by 2 bases, 6 bases remained unmatched. The CDR3 is 16 amino acids. Germline-derived CDR1 and CDR2 are SGHTA and FQGTGA.

This chain connects TRBV5-5 to TRBJ1-2, with unresolved D. The V end lost 2 bases, the J end lost 2 bases, and 7 bases lay between the germline ends. Germline V gene sequence: CDR1 SGHKS, CDR2 YYEKEE (reference sequence). The CDR3 has 13 residues. Written as DNA, the CDR3 is TGTGCCAGCAGCTTAGGACTGAACTATGGCTACACCTTC. This gives the protein CASSLGLNYGYTF.

The chain combines TRBV18 with TRBJ1-1; D is undetermined. V was trimmed by 6 bases and J by 0 bases, leaving 11 bases between them. The CDR3 is 14 residues long. The germline gives CDR1 KGHSH, CDR2 LQKENI. Written as DNA, the CDR3 is TGTGCCAGCTCGCCAGAGGGTCTGAACACTGAAGCTTTCTTT. The encoded protein is CASSPEGLNTEAFF.

The chain joins TRBV19 to TRBJ1-5; the match to TRBD1 covers 7 bases. After removal of 5 bases from V and 4 bases from J, the junction contained 8 bases not matched to a gene. The CDR3 length is 15 residues. Germline values: CDR1 LNHDA, CDR2 SQIVND (reference sequence). The CDR3 spells CASSSGGFRNQPQHF. As DNA, the CDR3 is TGTGCCAGTAGTTCAGGGGGTTTTAGGAATCAGCCCCAGCATTTT. Full variable domain (remainder filled in from reference TRBV19 and TRBJ1-5): DGGITQSPKYLFRKEGQNVTLSCEQNLNHDAMYWYRQDPGQGLRLIYYSQIVNDFQKGDIAEGYSVSREKKESFPLTVTSAQKNPTAFYLCASSSGGFRNQPQHFGDGTRLSIL.

The J gene is TRBJ2-4, the V gene TRBV4-1; 11 positions match TRBD1. The V gene end was trimmed by 3 bases and the J gene end by 7 bases; junction bases not matched to a gene: 8. The CDR3 has 16 amino acids. CDR1 is MGHRA, CDR2 YSYEKL, per germline. This chain's CDR3 is CASSHAGTGGGNIQYF. CDR3 DNA: TGCGCCAGCAGCCACGCCGGGACAGGGGGAGGGAACATTCAGTACTTC.

This clone was counted between two and nine times. The V call is TRBV30, the J call TRBJ2-2; 8 bases are a match to TRBD2. Trimming took 0 bases from V and 7 from J; bases not matched to a gene: 7. The germline V gene has CDR1 GTSNPN and CDR2 SVGIG (reference sequence). The CDR3 extends over 15 amino acids. The CDR3 here is CAWSVGTRPFGELFF. The CDR3 region has the DNA TGTGCCTGGAGTGTAGGGACTAGACCTTTCGGGGAGCTGTTTTTT. Filled out from reference TRBV30 and TRBJ2-2, the complete variable domain reads SQTIHQWPATLVQPVGSPLSLECTVEGTSNPNLYWYRQAAGRGLQLLFYSVGIGQISSEVPQNLSASRPQDRQFILSSKKLLLSDSGFYLCAWSVGTRPFGELFFGEGSRLTVL.

The rearrangement links TRBV5-1 to TRBJ1-1, with no clear D. Germline-derived CDR1 and CDR2 are SGHRS and YFSETQ. Trimming pared 0 bases from V and 4 bases from J, leaving 10 bases between. The CDR3 contains 14 residues. This chain's CDR3 is CASSLGQISTEAFF. In DNA form, the CDR3 reads TGCGCCAGCAGCTTGGGTCAGATTTCCACTGAAGCTTTCTTT.

The chain carries TRBV2 and TRBJ2-7, with a possible D match to TRBD2 (7 bases). V was shortened by 5 bases and J by 3 bases, with 17 bases between the two germline ends. From germline, CDR1 is SNHLY and CDR2 FYNNEI. CDR3 length: 15 residues. In DNA, the CDR3 is TGTGCCAGCAGTCTCCCGGGGGCTAGCGGCTACGAGCAGTACTTC. Translating it yields CASSLPGASGYEQYF. Together with reference TRBV2 and TRBJ2-7, the CDR3 gives the full variable domain: EPEVTQTPSHQVTQMGQEVILRCVPISNHLYFYWYRQILGQKVEFLVSFYNNEISEKSEIFDDQFSVERPDGSNFTLKIRSTKLEDSAMYFCASSLPGASGYEQYFGPGTRLTVT.

The chain couples TRBV18 to TRBJ2-3; 7 bases are a match to TRBD2. Germline V CDR1 and CDR2: KGHSH, LQKENI. This CDR3 contains 17 residues. With V trimmed by 3 bases and J by 1 base, 10 bases remained unmatched. The CDR3, as DNA: TGTGCCAGCTCACCTCCCAGACTAGCAGCCCGCACAGATACGCAGTATTTT. Amino acid sequence: CASSPPRLAARTDTQYF.

The chain couples TRBV19 to TRBJ2-5, with TRBD2 identical over 9 bases. The trim removed 4 bases at V and 5 bases at J, leaving 11 bases unmatched. The length of the CDR3 is 16 residues. Germline V gene sequence: CDR1 LNHDA, CDR2 SQIVND (reference sequence). DNA for the CDR3: TGTGCCAGTAGTAAACTAGCGGGCCGGAGCAGCGAGACCCAGTACTTC. This codes for CASSKLAGRSSETQYF. The full variable domain, with the rest looked up from reference TRBV19 and TRBJ2-5, is DGGITQSPKYLFRKEGQNVTLSCEQNLNHDAMYWYRQDPGQGLRLIYYSQIVNDFQKGDIAEGYSVSREKKESFPLTVTSAQKNPTAFYLCASSKLAGRSSETQYFGPGTRLLVL.

The V and J genes are TRBV11-2 and TRBJ2-7; 9 nucleotides match TRBD1. The CDR3 loop spans 14 amino acids. Per the germline V gene, CDR1 is SGHAT and CDR2 is FQNNGV. V was clipped by 6 bases and J by 0 bases; unmatched bases: 3. CDR3 region: CASSSTGGSYEQYF. CDR3 DNA: TGTGCCAGCAGTTCGACAGGGGGCTCCTACGAGCAGTACTTC.

J is TRBJ2-6 and V is TRBV4-2, with D possibly matching TRBD1 (5 bases). CDR3 size: 15 residues. Germline CDR1 is LGHNA and CDR2 is YNFKEQ. Trimming cost V 1 base and J 3 bases, with 7 bases left between them. The CDR3 sequence: CASSQGGIGANVLTF. As DNA, the CDR3 is TGTGCCAGCAGCCAAGGGGGCATTGGGGCCAACGTCCTGACTTTC.